The rows below give T cell receptor beta chains drawn from one sample of a study of T cells in Graves' hyperthyroidism and ophthalmopathy. TCRdb processed the multiplex PCR reads anew with MiXCR; each CDR3 protein has one entry. The sample lists roughly 720,000 distinct CDR3 sequences, approximately 15% occurring once. Sequencing used blood. The receptor set was obtained from a man in his fifties or sixties with Graves' hyperthyroidism. Each CDR3 is given with its conserved first and last residue. D genes are given only for firm matches. Size values are once, few and many counts, or a class for expanded clones, and some rows have none.

V: TRBV14
length: 14
J: TRBJ1-1
D: -
size: many
DNA: TGTGCCAGCAGCTTATCGGGGGCCAGAGGTGAAGCTTTCTTT
CDR3: CASSLSGARGEAFF

V: TRBV10-1
length: 17
J: TRBJ2-7
D: TRBD1
size: many
DNA: TGCGCCAGCAGTGACTCGACCCGGGACAGGGGGCTGTACGAGCAGTACTTC
CDR3: CASSDSTRDRGLYEQYF

V: TRBV7-8
length: 14
J: TRBJ2-3
D: TRBD1
size: few
DNA: TGTGCCAGCAGCCGGAGACAGGGGCCGGATACGCAGTATTTT
CDR3: CASSRRQGPDTQYF

V: TRBV20-1
length: 15
J: TRBJ2-2
D: -
size: -
DNA: TGCAGTGCTAGAGATCAGGCCGCAAACACCGGGGAGCTGTTTTTT
CDR3: CSARDQAANTGELFF

V: TRBV6-5
length: 16
J: TRBJ2-7
D: -
size: few
DNA: TGTGCCAGCAGTTACTCTAACGGGCGGGGCTCCTACGAGCAGTACTTC
CDR3: CASSYSNGRGSYEQYF

V: TRBV6-4
length: 14
J: TRBJ1-6
D: TRBD1
size: many
DNA: TGTGCCAGCAGAGAGACAGGGCCCGGCTCACCCCTCCACTTT
CDR3: CASRETGPGSPLHF

V: TRBV30
length: 16
J: TRBJ1-2
D: -
size: many
DNA: TGTGCCTGGAGTGTAAGCGGGCGCCGCCATAACTATGGCTACACCTTC
CDR3: CAWSVSGRRHNYGYTF

V: TRBV2
length: 15
J: TRBJ2-7
D: -
size: many
DNA: TGTGCCAGCAGTGAAGCTGGGACTTATCTGGGGGAGCAGTACTTC
CDR3: CASSEAGTYLGEQYF

V: TRBV7-3
length: 14
J: TRBJ2-2
D: -
size: few
DNA: TGTGCCAGCAGCACGTCACAGGAATCCGGGGAGCTGTTTTTT
CDR3: CASSTSQESGELFF

V: TRBV11-2
length: 14
J: TRBJ2-7
D: -
size: many
DNA: TGTGCCAGCAGCTTAGATATGAGGGGATACGAGCAGTACTTC
CDR3: CASSLDMRGYEQYF

V: TRBV5-6
length: 15
J: TRBJ2-7
D: TRBD1
size: few
DNA: TGTGCCAGCAGCTGGGACAGGGCCTTATCCTACGAGCAGTACTTC
CDR3: CASSWDRALSYEQYF

V: TRBV20-1
length: 16
J: TRBJ2-3
D: TRBD2
size: -
DNA: TGCAGTGCATTAGGGAGGGAGGCTACCAACACAGATACGCAGTATTTT
CDR3: CSALGREATNTDTQYF

V: TRBV6-5
length: 14
J: TRBJ1-1
D: -
size: -
DNA: TGTGCCAGCAGTTCCGTGACAGTGAACACTGAAGCTTTCTTT
CDR3: CASSSVTVNTEAFF

V: TRBV13
length: 12
J: TRBJ1-1
D: -
size: few
DNA: TGTGCCAGCAGCGCGGACCGGGTAGAGGCTTTCTTT
CDR3: CASSADRVEAFF

V: TRBV19
length: 13
J: TRBJ1-6
D: -
size: few
DNA: TGTGCCAGTAGTACCGTGGAGAATTCACCCCTCCACTTT
CDR3: CASSTVENSPLHF

V: TRBV7-3
length: 14
J: TRBJ2-3
D: -
size: -
DNA: TGTGCCAGCAGCTCGGGACCCCGGGGGGATACGCAGTATTTT
CDR3: CASSSGPRGDTQYF

V: TRBV27
length: 13
J: TRBJ2-5
D: -
size: many
DNA: TGTGCCAGCACGCCGGAGAATGGGGAGACCCAGTACTTC
CDR3: CASTPENGETQYF

V: TRBV7-9
length: 13
J: TRBJ2-5
D: -
size: few
DNA: TGTGCCAGCAGCTTAAACTCCGCGGAGACCCAGTACTTC
CDR3: CASSLNSAETQYF

V: TRBV5-5
length: 16
J: TRBJ2-1
D: -
size: few
DNA: TGTGCCAGCAGCTTGAGGGCGGGGAGAGTGGGGAATGAGCAGTTCTTC
CDR3: CASSLRAGRVGNEQFF

V: TRBV11-2
length: 14
J: TRBJ2-1
D: TRBD1
size: -
DNA: TGTGCCAGCAGGGTTGGGACAGTATACAATGAGCAGTTCTTC
CDR3: CASRVGTVYNEQFF

V: TRBV29-1
length: 12
J: TRBJ1-2
D: TRBD1
size: -
DNA: TGCAGCGCCACTACAGGGGTCGGCCGCTACACCTTC
CDR3: CSATTGVGRYTF

V: TRBV11-3
length: 16
J: TRBJ2-1
D: -
size: few
DNA: TGTGCCAGCAGCTTGGGGGGGCATCGTACCTACAATGAGCAGTTCTTC
CDR3: CASSLGGHRTYNEQFF

V: TRBV5-1
length: 14
J: TRBJ2-5
D: -
size: many
DNA: TGCGCCAGCAGGTTAAGCCGGGCCGAAGAGACCCAGTACTTC
CDR3: CASRLSRAEETQYF

V: TRBV2
length: 19
J: TRBJ2-1
D: TRBD2
size: -
DNA: TGTGCCAGCAGTTTGGGACTAGCGGGGGATACACTTTCCTACAATGAGCAGTTCTTC
CDR3: CASSLGLAGDTLSYNEQFF

V: TRBV9
length: 13
J: TRBJ1-1
D: TRBD1
size: -
DNA: TGTGCCAGCAGCGTAGAGGACAGGGCTGAAGCTTTCTTT
CDR3: CASSVEDRAEAFF

V: TRBV24-1
length: 16
J: TRBJ1-5
D: TRBD1
size: many
DNA: TGTGCCACCAGTGACGCAGGGGGGGATAGCAATCAGCCCCAGCATTTT
CDR3: CATSDAGGDSNQPQHF

V: TRBV24-1
length: 15
J: TRBJ2-7
D: TRBD2
size: many
DNA: TGTGCCACCAGTGAAGTAGCGGGAGGGTTGAACGAGCAGTACTTC
CDR3: CATSEVAGGLNEQYF

V: TRBV28
length: 15
J: TRBJ1-1
D: -
size: many
DNA: TGTGCCAGCAGTTTATACAGAGACATGAACACTGAAGCTTTCTTT
CDR3: CASSLYRDMNTEAFF